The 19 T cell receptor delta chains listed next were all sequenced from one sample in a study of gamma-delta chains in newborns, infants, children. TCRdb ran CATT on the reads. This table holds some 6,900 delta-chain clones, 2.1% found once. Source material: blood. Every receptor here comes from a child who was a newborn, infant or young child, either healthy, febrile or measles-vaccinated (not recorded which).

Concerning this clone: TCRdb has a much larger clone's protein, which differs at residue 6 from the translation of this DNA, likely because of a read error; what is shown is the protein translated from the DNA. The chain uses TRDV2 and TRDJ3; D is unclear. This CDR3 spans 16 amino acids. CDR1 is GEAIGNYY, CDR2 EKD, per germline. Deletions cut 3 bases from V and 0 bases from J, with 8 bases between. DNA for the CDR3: TGTGCCTGTGACTGGGAGAGCTCCTGGGACACCCGACAGATGTTTTTC. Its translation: CACDWESSWDTRQMFF.

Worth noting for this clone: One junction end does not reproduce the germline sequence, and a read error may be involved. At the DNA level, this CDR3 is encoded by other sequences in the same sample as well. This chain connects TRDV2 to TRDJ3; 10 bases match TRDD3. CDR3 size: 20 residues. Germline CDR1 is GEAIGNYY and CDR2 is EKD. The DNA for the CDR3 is TGTGCCTGTGACCGTGTACTGGGGGATGTGAGCTCCTGGGACACCCGCCAGATGTTTTTC. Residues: CACDRVLGDVSSWDTRQMFF.

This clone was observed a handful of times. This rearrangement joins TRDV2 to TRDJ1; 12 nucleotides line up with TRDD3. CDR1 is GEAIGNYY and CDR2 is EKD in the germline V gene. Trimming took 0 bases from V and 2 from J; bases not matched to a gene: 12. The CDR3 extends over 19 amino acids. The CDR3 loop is CACDTGGGTGGYKTDKLIF. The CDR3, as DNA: TGTGCCTGTGACACCGGCGGCGGCACTGGGGGATACAAGACCGATAAACTCATCTTT.

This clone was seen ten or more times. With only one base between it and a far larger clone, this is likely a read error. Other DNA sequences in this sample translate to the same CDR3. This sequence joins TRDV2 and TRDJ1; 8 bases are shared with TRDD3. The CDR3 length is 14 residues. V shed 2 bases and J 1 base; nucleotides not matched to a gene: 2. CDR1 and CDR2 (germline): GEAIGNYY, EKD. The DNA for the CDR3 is TGTGCCTGTGACATACTGGGGGGCACCGATAAACTCATCTTT. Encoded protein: CACDILGGTDKLIF.

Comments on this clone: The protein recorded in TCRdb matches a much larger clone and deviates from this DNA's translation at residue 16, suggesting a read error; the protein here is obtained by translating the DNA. CDR3 protein: CACDTGGHRTWDTRQTFF. DNA for the CDR3: TGTGCCTGTGACACCGGAGGTCACCGAACCTGGGACACCCGACAGACGTTTTTC. V usage is TRDV2 and J usage is TRDJ3; the D gene is possibly TRDD3 (5 bases). The CDR3 is made up of 18 amino acids. CDR1 GEAIGNYY and CDR2 EKD come from the germline V gene.

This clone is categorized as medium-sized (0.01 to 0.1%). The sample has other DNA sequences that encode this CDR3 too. The CDR3 loop reads CALGEVSRKGVIWGIRGKLIF. The DNA for the CDR3 is TGTGCTCTTGGGGAAGTTTCCCGTAAGGGGGTAATCTGGGGGATACGGGGGAAACTCATCTTT. V is TRDV1 and J is TRDJ1; 12 positions agree with TRDD3. V was clipped by 2 bases and J by 8 bases; unmatched bases: 24. This CDR3 is built from 21 residues. The germline V gene has CDR1 TSWWSYY and CDR2 QGS.

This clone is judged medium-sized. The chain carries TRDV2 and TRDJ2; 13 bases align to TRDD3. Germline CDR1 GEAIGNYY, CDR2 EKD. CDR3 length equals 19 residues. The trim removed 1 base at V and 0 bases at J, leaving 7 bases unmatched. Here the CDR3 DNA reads TGTGCCTGTGACACTCTGAGTACTGGGGGATACGCTTTGACAGCACAACTCTTCTTT. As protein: CACDTLSTGGYALTAQLFF.

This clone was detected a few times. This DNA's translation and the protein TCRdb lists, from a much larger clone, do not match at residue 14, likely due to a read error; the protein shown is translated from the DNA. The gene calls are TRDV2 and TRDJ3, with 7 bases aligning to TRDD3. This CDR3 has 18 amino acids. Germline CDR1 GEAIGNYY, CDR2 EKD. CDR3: CACDTWGTSSWDTPQMFF. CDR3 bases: TGTGCCTGTGACACCTGGGGGACGAGCTCCTGGGACACCCCACAGATGTTTTTC.

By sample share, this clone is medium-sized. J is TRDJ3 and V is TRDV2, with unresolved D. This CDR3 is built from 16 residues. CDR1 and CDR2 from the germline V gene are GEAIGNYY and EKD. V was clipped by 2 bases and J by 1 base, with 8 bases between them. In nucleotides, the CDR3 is TGTGCCTGTGACAACCCCGGATCCTGGGACACCCGACAGATGTTTTTC. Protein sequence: CACDNPGSWDTRQMFF.

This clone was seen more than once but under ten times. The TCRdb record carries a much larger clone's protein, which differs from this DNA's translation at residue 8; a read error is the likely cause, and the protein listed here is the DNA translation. The CDR3: CACDTVGGTSWDTRQMFF. CDR3 bases: TGTGCCTGTGACACCGTGGGGGGTACGTCCTGGGACACCCGACAGATGTTTTTC. The chain joins TRDV2 to TRDJ3, with a weak D call TRDD3 (6 bases). The V end lost 0 bases, the J end lost 1 base, and 12 bases lay between the germline ends. The CDR3 length is 18 residues. Germline assignment: CDR1 GEAIGNYY and CDR2 EKD.

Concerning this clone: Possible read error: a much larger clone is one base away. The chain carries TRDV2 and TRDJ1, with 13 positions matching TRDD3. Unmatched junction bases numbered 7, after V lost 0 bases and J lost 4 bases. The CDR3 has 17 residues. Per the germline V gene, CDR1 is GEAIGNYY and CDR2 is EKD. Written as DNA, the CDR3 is TGTGCCTGTGACACCCTACTGGGGGATACGCGGGTCGATAAACTCATCTTT. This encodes CACDTLLGDTRVDKLIF.

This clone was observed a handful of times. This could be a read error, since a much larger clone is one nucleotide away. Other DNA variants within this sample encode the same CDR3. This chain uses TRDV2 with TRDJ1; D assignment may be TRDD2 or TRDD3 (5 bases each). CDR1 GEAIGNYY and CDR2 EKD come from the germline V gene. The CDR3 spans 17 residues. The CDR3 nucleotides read TGTGCCTGTGACACCGGTGCCAGGGGGCCCTACACCGATAAACTCATCTTC. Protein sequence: CACDTGARGPYTDKLIF.

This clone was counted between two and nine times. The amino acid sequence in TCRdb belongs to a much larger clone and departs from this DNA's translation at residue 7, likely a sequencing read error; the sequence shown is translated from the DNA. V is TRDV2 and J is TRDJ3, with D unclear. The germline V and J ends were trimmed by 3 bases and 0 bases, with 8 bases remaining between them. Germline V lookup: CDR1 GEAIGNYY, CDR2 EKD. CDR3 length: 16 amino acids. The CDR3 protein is CACDALNSWDTRQMFF. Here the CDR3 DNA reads TGTGCCTGTGACGCGCTGAACTCCTGGGACACCCGACAGATGTTTTTC.

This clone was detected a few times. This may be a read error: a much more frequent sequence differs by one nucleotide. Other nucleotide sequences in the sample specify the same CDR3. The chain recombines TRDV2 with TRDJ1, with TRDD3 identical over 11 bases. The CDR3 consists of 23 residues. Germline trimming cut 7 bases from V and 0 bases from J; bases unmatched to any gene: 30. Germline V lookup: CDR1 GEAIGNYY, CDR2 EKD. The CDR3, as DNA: TGTGCCTGCTTATACAAATCCCGAACTATTACTGGGGGATATTTAGTGTACACCGATAAACTCATCTTT. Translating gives CACLYKSRTITGGYLVYTDKLIF.

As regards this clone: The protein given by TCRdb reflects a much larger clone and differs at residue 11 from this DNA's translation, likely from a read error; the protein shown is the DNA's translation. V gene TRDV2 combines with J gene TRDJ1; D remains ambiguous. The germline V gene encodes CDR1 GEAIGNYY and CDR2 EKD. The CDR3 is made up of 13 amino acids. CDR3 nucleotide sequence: TGTGCCTGTGACCGGATCCGTACCGATAAACGCATCTTT. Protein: CACDRIRTDKRIF.

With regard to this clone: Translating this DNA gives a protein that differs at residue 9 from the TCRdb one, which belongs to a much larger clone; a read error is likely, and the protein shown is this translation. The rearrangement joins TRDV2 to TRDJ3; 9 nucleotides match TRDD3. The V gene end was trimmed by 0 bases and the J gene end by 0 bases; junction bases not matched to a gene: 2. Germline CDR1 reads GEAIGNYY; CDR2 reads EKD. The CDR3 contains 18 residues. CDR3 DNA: TGTGCCTGTGACACCGGCTGGGGGATCTCCTGGGACACCCGACAGATGTTTTTC. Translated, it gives CACDTGWGISWDTRQMFF.

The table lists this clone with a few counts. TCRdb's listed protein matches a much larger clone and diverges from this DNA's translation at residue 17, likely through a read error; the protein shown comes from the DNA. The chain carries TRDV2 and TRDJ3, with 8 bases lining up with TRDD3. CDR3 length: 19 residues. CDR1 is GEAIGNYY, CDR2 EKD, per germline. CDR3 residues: CACDTVLGASSWDTRQTFF. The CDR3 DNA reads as TGTGCCTGTGACACCGTACTGGGGGCGAGCTCCTGGGACACCCGACAGACGTTTTTC.

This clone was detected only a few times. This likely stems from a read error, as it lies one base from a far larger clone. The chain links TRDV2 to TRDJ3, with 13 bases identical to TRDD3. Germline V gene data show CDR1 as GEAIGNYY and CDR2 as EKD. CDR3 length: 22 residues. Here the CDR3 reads CAYDRLLGDTPPFSWDTRQMFF. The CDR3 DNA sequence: TGTGCCTATGACCGATTACTGGGGGATACGCCTCCTTTCTCCTGGGACACCCGACAGATGTTTTTC.

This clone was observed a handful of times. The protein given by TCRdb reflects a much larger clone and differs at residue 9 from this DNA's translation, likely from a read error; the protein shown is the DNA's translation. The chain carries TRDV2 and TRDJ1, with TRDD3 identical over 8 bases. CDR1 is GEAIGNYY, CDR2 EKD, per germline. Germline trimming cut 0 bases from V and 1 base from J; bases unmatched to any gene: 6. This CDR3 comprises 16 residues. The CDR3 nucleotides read TGTGCCTGTGACACCGTGGGGGATCGGGTCACCGATAAACTCATCTTT. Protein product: CACDTVGDRVTDKLIF.